This T cell receptor (beta chain) was sequenced in a study of T cells in Graves' hyperthyroidism and ophthalmopathy. Study results and limitations: A median approximately 6.5 months before onset, the model predicted ophthalmopathy.

Germline loops: CDR1 SGHTA, CDR2 FQGNSA. V was pared by 4 bases and J by 6 bases, with 16 bases between. This CDR3 is built from 15 residues. In its sample, this clonotype was seen many times. Its antigen is not identified. TCR beta CDR3 sequences were amplified from RNA transcripts. First-round RT-PCR with HTBI primers amplified the TCR CDR3 region. Using its own MiXCR run on the multiplex PCR reads, TCRdb lists one record per CDR3 protein. The sample lists 300,000 to 450,000 distinct CDR3 sequences, approximately 15% seen once, with around 19% in the top ten. This TCR derives from a woman in her thirties with Graves' ophthalmopathy. Input material: blood. V and J are TRBV7-2 and TRBJ1-5, with D maybe TRBD1 (5 bases). CDR3 residues: CASSSVGPGGQPQHF. The CDR3 bases are TGTGCCAGCAGCTCCGTCGGGCCCGGGGGTCAGCCCCAGCATTTT.